This T cell receptor beta chain came from a study of T-cell reconstitution after alpha-beta-depleted transplantation in children (dated by TCRdb to 2016 to 2018). Regarding the complete study: Using TCR repertoire profiling, the study quantitatively followed how T-cell immune reconstitution unfolded in children after TCRalphabeta/CD19-depleted allogeneic hematopoietic cell transplantation. Beyond this particular receptor, the publication reports: The frequencies of hyperexpanded clones fell over the following months, and after one year, T-cell counts and TCRbeta diversity were mostly attributed to newly produced T cells. The apparently early recovery of alphabetaT-cell counts about two months after transplant reportedly depended on only several hundred rapidly expanded clones that came from non-depleted graft cells. In some patients, the high TCRbeta diversity seen at day 60 was put down to recipient T cells and intrathymic progenitors that had survived conditioning.

From a lookup of the germline V gene, CDR1 and CDR2 are MNHNS and SASEGT. V lost 5 bases and J lost 1 base; the stretch between them is 11 bases long. The CDR3 starts with the cysteine, ends with the phenylalanine, and has 15 residues. Only the CDR3 part of the read is kept: 45 bases, read in frame from the first base. Worth noting for this clonotype: No antigen is known for it. Within one base of it there is no much larger clone, and no base qualities were kept.

The treatment or condition label here, explained by the study, means: allogeneic hematopoietic cell transplantation with graft depleted of TCRalphabeta T cells and CD19 B cells. The children who served as transplant recipients had been given grafts of TCRalphabeta/CD19-depleted allogeneic hematopoietic cells. The library was prepared using PCR. The data were produced on an Illumina HiSeq 2500. Molecular barcoding was employed in the preparation of TCR libraries, with unique molecular identifiers being used to normalize TCRbeta repertoire quantification. The public sequencing data were trimmed at Q25 with fastp and processed into clonotypes with MiXCR by TCRdb, which kept only in-frame beta chains. CDR3 protein sequences are deduplicated, and each keeps its most common genes and DNA. A total of over 100,000 distinct CDR3 sequences appear in this sample, 10% of them only once. Under 40% of the sample rests with the top ten.

This sequence originates from a boy aged 2 to 10 with acute lymphoblastic leukemia, due to receive a stem cell transplant. The specimen was PBMCs, collected before TCRalphabeta/CD19-depleted stem cell transplant. This chain is built from TRBV6-1 and TRBJ2-2; there is no confident call for the D gene. The DNA sequence is TGTGCCAGCAGTCCGCCGGGCGAGAACACCGGGGAGCTGTTTTTT. Its translation is CASSPPGENTGELFF.